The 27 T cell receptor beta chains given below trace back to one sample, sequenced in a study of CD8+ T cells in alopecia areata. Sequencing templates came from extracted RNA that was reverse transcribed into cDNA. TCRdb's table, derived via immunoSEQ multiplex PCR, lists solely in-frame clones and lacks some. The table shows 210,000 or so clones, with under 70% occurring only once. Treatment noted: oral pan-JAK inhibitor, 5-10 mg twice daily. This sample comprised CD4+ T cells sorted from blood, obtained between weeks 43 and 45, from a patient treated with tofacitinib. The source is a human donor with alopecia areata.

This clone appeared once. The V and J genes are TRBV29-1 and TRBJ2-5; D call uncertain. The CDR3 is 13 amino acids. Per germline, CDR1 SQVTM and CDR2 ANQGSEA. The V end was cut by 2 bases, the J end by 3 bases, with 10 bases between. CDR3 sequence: CSVERASEETQYF. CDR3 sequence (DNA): TGCAGCGTTGAACGCGCCTCCGAAGAGACCCAGTACTTC.

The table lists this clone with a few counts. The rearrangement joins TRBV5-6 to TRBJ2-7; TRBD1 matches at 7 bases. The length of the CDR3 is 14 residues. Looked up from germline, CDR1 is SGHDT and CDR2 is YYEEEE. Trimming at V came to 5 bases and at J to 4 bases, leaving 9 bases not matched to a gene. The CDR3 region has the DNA TGTGCCAGCAGTAATACAGGGGAGATTTACGAGCAGTACTTC. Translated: CASSNTGEIYEQYF.

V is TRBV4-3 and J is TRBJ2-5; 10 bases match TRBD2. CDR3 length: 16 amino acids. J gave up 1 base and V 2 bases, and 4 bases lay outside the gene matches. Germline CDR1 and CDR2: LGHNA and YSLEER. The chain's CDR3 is CASSQMASGGQETQYF. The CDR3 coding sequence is TGCGCCAGCAGCCAAATGGCTAGCGGGGGCCAAGAGACCCAGTACTTC.

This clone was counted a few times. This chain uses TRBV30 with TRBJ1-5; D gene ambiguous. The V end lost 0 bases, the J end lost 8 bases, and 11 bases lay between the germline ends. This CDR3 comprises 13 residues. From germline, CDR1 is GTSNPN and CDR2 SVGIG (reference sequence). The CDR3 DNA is TGTGCCTGGAGTGTTGGGGATATGGAGCCCCAGCATTTT. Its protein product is CAWSVGDMEPQHF. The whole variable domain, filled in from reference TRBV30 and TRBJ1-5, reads SQTIHQWPATLVQPVGSPLSLECTVEGTSNPNLYWYRQAAGRGLQLLFYSVGIGQISSEVPQNLSASRPQDRQFILSSKKLLLSDSGFYLCAWSVGDMEPQHFGDGTRLSIL.

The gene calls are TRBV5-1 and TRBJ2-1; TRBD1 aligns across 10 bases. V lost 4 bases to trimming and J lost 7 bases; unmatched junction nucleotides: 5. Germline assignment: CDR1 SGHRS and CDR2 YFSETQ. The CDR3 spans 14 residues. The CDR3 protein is CASSQDRGANEQFF. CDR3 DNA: TGCGCCAGCAGCCAGGACAGGGGGGCAAATGAGCAGTTCTTC.

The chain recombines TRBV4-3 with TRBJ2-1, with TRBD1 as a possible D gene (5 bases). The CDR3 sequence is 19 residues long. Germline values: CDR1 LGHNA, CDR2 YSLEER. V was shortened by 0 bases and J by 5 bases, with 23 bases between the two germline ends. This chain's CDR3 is CASSQDKLLGLLSHNEQFF. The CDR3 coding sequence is TGCGCCAGCAGCCAAGATAAGCTCCTGGGGCTTCTTTCCCACAATGAGCAGTTCTTC.

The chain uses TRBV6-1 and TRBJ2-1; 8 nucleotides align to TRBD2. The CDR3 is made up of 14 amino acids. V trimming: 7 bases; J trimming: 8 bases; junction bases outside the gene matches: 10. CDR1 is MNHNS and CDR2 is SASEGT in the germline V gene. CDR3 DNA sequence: TGTGCCAGCACTCGTGCGGGGGGAGTCGATGAGCAGTTCTTC. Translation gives CASTRAGGVDEQFF.

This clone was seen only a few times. The DNA for the CDR3 is TGTGCCAGCAGCTTAGGACTAGCCGGAGATACGCAGTATTTT. Its translation: CASSLGLAGDTQYF. This chain links TRBV7-8 with TRBJ2-3, with 7 bases aligning to TRBD2. V dropped 1 base and J dropped 5; count of bases not matched to a gene: 3. Germline lookup yields CDR1 SGHVS and CDR2 FQNEAQ. The CDR3 covers 14 residues.

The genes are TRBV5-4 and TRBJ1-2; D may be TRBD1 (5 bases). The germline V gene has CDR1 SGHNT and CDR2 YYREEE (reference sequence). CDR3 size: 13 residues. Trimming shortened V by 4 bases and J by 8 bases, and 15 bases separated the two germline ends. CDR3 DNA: TGTGCCAGCAGCCCCAAGGACACCGTGGGCTACACCTTC. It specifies CASSPKDTVGYTF.

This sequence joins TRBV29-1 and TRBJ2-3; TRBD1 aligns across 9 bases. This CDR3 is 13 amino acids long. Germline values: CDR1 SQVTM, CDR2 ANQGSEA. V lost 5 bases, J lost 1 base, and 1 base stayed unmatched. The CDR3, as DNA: TGCAGCGTTTGGGACAGGGGCACAGATACGCAGTATTTT. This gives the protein CSVWDRGTDTQYF.

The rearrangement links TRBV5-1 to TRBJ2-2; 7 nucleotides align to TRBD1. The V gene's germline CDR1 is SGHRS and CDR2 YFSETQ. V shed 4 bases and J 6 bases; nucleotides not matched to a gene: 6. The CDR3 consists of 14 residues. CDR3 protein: CASSPGQVPGELFF. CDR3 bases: TGCGCCAGCAGCCCCGGACAGGTCCCCGGGGAGCTGTTTTTT.

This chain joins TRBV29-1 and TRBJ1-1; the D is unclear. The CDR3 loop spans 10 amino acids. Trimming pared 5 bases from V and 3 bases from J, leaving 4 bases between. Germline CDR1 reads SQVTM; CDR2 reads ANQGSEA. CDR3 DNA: TGCAGCGTTCAACACACTGAAGCTTTCTTT. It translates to CSVQHTEAFF.

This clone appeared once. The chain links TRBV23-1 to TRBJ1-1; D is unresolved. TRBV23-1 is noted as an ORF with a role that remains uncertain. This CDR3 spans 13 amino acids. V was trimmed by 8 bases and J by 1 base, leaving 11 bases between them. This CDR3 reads CASWRTGNTEAFF. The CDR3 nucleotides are TGCGCCAGCTGGCGGACGGGGAACACTGAAGCTTTCTTT.

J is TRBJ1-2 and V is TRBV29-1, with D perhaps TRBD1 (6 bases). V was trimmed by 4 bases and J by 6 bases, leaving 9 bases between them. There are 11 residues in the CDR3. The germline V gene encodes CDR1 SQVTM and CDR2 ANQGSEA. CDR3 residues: CSVVGADGYTF. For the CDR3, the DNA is TGCAGCGTTGTGGGGGCTGATGGCTACACCTTC.

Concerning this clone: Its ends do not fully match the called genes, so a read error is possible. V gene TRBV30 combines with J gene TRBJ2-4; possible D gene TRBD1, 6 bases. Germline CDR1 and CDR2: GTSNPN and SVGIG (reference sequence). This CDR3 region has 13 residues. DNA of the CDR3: TGTGCCTGGAGTGTAATCATGGGTCACAGGGTGGACTTC. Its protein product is CAWSVIMGHRVDF.

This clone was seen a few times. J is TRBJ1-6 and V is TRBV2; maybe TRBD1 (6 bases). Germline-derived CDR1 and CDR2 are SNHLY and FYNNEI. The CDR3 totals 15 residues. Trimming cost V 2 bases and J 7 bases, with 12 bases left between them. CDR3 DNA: TGTGCCAGCAGTGAAATCCCGGACAGAAATTCACCCCTCCACTTT. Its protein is CASSEIPDRNSPLHF.

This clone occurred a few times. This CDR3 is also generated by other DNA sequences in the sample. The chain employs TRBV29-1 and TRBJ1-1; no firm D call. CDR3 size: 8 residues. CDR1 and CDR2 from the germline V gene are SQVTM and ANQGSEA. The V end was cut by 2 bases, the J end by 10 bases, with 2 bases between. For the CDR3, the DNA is TGCAGCGTTGAACGAGCTTTCTTT. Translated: CSVERAFF.

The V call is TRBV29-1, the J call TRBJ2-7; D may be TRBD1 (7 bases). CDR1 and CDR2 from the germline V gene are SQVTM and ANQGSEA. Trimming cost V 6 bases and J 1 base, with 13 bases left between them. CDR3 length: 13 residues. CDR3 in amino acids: CSVRGVLSYEQYF. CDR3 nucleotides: TGCAGCGTCAGGGGGGTGTTATCCTACGAGCAGTACTTC.

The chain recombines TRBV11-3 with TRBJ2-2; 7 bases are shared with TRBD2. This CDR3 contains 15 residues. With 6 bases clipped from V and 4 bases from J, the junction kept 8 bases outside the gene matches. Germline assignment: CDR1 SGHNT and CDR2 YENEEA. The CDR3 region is CASRQGLVGTGELFF. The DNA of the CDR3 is TGTGCCAGCAGGCAAGGACTAGTCGGCACCGGGGAGCTGTTTTTT.

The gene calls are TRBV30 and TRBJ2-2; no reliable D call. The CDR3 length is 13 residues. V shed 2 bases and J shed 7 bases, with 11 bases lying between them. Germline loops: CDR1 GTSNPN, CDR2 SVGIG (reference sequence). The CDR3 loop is CAWSPGLDGELFF. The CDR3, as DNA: TGTGCCTGGAGTCCCGGTTTGGACGGGGAGCTGTTTTTT.

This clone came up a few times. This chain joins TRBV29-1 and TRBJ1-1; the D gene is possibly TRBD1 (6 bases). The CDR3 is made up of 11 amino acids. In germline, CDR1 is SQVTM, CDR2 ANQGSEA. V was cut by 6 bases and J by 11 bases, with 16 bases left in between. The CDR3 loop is CSVGDDRWAFF. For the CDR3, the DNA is TGCAGCGTGGGTGATGACAGGTGGGCTTTCTTT.

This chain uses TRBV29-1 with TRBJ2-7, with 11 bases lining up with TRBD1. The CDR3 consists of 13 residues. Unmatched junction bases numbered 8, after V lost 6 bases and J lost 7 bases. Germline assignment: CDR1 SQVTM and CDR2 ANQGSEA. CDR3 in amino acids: CSVAGQGVGEQYF. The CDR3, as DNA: TGCAGCGTCGCGGGACAGGGGGTGGGAGAGCAGTACTTC.

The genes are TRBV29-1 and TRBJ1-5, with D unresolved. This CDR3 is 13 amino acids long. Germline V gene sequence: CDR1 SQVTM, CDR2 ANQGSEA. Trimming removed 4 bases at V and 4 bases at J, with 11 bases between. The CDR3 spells CSVVTERNQPQHF. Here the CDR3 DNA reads TGCAGCGTTGTCACCGAGAGGAATCAGCCCCAGCATTTT.

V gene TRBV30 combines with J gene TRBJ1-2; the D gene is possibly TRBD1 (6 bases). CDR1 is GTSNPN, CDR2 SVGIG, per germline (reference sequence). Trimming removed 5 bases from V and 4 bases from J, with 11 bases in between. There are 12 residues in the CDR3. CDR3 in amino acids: CAWGQTLYGYTF. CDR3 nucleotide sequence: TGTGCCTGGGGACAGACCCTCTATGGCTACACCTTC.

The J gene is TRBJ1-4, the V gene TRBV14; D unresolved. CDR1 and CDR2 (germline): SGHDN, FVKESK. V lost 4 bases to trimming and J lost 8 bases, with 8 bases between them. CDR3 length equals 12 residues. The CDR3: CASSPGKEKLFF. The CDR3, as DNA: TGTGCCAGCAGCCCCGGAAAGGAAAAACTGTTTTTT.

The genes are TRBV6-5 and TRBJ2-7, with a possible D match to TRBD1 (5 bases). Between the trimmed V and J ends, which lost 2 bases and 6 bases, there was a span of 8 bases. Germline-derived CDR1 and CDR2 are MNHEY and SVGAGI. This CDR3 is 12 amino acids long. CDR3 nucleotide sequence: TGTGCCAGCAGTTACAGGGGAAGCGAGCAGTACTTC. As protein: CASSYRGSEQYF.

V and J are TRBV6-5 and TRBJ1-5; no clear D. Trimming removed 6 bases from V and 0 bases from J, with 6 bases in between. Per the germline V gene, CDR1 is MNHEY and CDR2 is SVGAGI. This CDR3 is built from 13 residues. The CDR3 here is CASRERSNQPQHF. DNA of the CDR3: TGTGCCAGCAGGGAGCGTAGCAATCAGCCCCAGCATTTT.